The subject of this entry is one T cell receptor beta chain. The data originate from a study of blood T cells in healthy people across ages. Germline values: CDR1 MGHRA, CDR2 YSYEKL. Trimming took 7 bases from V and 3 from J; bases not matched to a gene: 8. CDR3 length: 15 residues. Primed by a sample-barcoded 5' primer and a J-beta primer mix, a second PCR proceeded for roughly 6 to 12 cycles. TCRdb redid the calling of the 5' RACE reads with MiXCR, one entry per CDR3 protein. The sample lists about 580,000 distinct CDR3 sequences, under 55% occurring once. Every donor gave roughly 9.2 milliliters of peripheral blood. At least 7 million PBMCs were isolated per sample.

Sequenced input: blood. This receptor was taken from a man aged 80 or over in good health. V and J are TRBV4-1 and TRBJ2-7; 11 bases fit TRBD2. The CDR3, as DNA: TGCGCCAGCACCCTACTAGCGGGAGAAGGCTACGAGCAGTACTTC. It translates to CASTLLAGEGYEQYF.